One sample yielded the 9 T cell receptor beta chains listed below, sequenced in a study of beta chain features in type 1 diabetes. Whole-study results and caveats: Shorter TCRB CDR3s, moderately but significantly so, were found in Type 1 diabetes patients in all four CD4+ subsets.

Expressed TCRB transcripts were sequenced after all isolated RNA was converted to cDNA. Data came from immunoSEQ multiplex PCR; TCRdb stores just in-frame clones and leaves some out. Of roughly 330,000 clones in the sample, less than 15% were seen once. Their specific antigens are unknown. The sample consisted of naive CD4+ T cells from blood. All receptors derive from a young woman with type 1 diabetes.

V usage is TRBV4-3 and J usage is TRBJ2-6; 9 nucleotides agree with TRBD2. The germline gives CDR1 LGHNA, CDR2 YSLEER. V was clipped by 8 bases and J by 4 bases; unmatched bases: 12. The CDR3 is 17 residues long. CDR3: CASGYRLAVLGANVLTF. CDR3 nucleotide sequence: TGCGCCAGCGGTTATAGACTAGCGGTCCTAGGGGCCAACGTCCTGACTTTC.

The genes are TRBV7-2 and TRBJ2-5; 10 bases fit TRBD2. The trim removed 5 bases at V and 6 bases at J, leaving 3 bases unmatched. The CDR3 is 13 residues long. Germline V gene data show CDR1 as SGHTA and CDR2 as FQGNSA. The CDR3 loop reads CASSPSGSQTQYF. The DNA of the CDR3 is TGTGCCAGCAGCCCTAGCGGGAGCCAGACCCAGTACTTC.

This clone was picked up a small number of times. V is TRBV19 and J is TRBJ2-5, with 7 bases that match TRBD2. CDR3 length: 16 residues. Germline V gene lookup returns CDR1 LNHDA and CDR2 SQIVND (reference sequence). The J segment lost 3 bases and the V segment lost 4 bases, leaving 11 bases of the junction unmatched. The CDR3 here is CASSTSRLAAKETQYF. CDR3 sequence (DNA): TGTGCCAGTAGTACCTCTCGGCTAGCGGCCAAAGAGACCCAGTACTTC.

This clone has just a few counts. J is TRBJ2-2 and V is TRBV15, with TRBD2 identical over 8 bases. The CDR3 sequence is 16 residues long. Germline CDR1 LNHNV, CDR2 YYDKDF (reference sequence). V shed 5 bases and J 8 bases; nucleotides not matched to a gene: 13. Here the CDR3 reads CATSPEGAGDVGELFF. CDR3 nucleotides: TGTGCCACCAGCCCCGAGGGAGCGGGGGATGTGGGGGAGCTGTTTTTT.

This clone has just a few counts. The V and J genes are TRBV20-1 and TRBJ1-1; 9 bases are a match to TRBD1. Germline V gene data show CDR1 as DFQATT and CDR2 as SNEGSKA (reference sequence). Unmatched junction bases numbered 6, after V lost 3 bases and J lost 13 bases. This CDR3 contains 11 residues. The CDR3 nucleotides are TGCAGTGCTAGTGACAGGGACAGGGTTTTCTTT. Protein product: CSASDRDRVFF.

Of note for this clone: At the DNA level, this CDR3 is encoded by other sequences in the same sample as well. DNA for the CDR3: TGCGCCAGCAGCTTGGGTCTAGCGGGCACCGGGGAGCTGTTTTTT. This translates into CASSLGLAGTGELFF. This chain joins TRBV5-1 and TRBJ2-2; 8 nucleotides line up with TRBD2. The CDR3 totals 15 residues. With 0 bases clipped from V and 4 bases from J, the junction kept 2 bases outside the gene matches. CDR1 and CDR2 from the germline V gene are SGHRS and YFSETQ.

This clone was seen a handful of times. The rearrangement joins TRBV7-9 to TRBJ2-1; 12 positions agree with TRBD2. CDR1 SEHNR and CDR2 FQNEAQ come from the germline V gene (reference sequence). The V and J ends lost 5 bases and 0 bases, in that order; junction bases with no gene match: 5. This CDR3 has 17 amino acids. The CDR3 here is CASSRGLAGSSYNEQFF. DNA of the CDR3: TGTGCCAGCAGCCGCGGACTAGCGGGGAGCTCCTACAATGAGCAGTTCTTC.

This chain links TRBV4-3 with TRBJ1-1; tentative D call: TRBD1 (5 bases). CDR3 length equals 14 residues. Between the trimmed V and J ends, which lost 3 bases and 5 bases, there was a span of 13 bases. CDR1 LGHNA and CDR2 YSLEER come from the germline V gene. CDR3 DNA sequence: TGCGCCAGCAGCCATCTCGAACGGGGGACTGAAGCTTTCTTT. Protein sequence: CASSHLERGTEAFF.

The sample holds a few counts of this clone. The CDR3: CASSLMSGAKNIQYF. The DNA for the CDR3 is TGTGCCAGCAGCTTAATGTCAGGGGCCAAAAACATTCAGTACTTC. V is TRBV7-3 and J is TRBJ2-4; weak D call: TRBD1 (5 bases). The CDR3 loop spans 15 amino acids. V was trimmed by 1 base and J by 1 base, leaving 8 bases between them. Germline CDR1 reads SGHTA; CDR2 reads FQGTGA.